The clone carrying this T cell receptor beta chain came up many times. Its antigen remains unknown. Using a J-beta primer mix together with a sample-barcoded 5' primer, a second PCR was run for about 6 to 12 cycles. TCRdb ran MiXCR on the 5' RACE reads and lists one entry per CDR3 protein. The data contain about 780,000 distinct CDR3 sequences, around half of them singletons. The sample originates from a study of blood T cells in healthy people across ages. General study results and limits: More naive CD4+ cells and higher diversity were found in long-lived than in aged donors.

The source of this sequence is a man at least 80 years old in good health. Specimen: blood.

CDR3: CASSLGREFSDTQYF. The DNA for the CDR3 is TGTGCCAGCAGTTTAGGGCGGGAGTTTTCAGATACGCAGTATTTT. The chain uses TRBV28 and TRBJ2-3; TRBD2 matches at 7 bases. V lost 2 bases to trimming and J lost 4 bases; unmatched junction nucleotides: 6. The CDR3 has 15 residues. Germline CDR1 is MDHEN and CDR2 is SYDVKM.